This T cell receptor beta chain was retrieved from a study of vaccination and CD4 T cells after COVID-19. Regarding treatment: approximately 10-day PBMC culture with coronavirus spike peptide pools or control peptides (ViraFEST assay). This clonotype was observed a handful of times. Its antigen is undetermined. Per germline, CDR1 SEHNR and CDR2 FQNEAQ (reference sequence). The V and J ends lost 5 bases and 2 bases respectively, with 13 bases between them. This CDR3 contains 16 residues. At the Johns Hopkins FTIC core, DNA taken from cultured CD4+ T cells was sequenced by way of the Oncomine TCR Beta short-read assay. TCRdb recomputed calls from the PCR reads with MiXCR, one row per CDR3 protein. The profile shows fewer than 25,000 distinct CDR3 sequences, about 42% of them singletons.

The TCR originated in a human donor who had recovered from COVID-19. The sample in question was CD4+ T cells from blood, cultured in vitro, obtained before SARS-CoV-2 vaccination. This chain uses TRBV7-9 with TRBJ2-6; no definite D call. Here the CDR3 DNA reads TGTGCCAGCAGCGACCCCCTGGGGACTGGGGCCAACGTCCTGACTTTC. Its protein product is CASSDPLGTGANVLTF.